The TCR beta chain described here comes from a study of T cell responses to AZD1222 COVID-19 vaccine. Findings of the study overall: When two AZD1222 doses had been given, Spike-specific TCR breadth and depth rose. Clonal diversity may have been underestimated, and the donors were mostly white British, with more females than males.

A note on this clone: Its matching antigen is unknown.

The method was immunoSEQ multiplex PCR; TCRdb's version includes in-frame clones alone and lacks a portion of them. The sample yields fewer than 90,000 clones, roughly 84% seen once. This clonotype originated in an adult in good health. The input for sequencing was peripheral blood, taken on day 0 of AZD1222 vaccination.

The CDR3 protein is CASSLGLRGETQYF. The CDR3 nucleotides read TGTGCCAGCAGCTTGGGTCTCAGGGGGGAGACCCAGTACTTC. The chain links TRBV5-4 to TRBJ2-5, with 7 bases aligning to TRBD1. The CDR3 sequence is 14 residues long. Germline V gene sequence: CDR1 SGHNT, CDR2 YYREEE (reference sequence). V was pared by 0 bases and J by 5 bases, with 4 bases of the junction left unmatched.